The present T cell receptor (beta chain) was sequenced within a study of blood T cell repertoires in COVID-19. TCRdb's table, derived via immunoSEQ multiplex PCR, lists solely in-frame clones and lacks some. Among roughly 190,000 clones, roughly nine tenths were seen once, and the ten largest hold 2.5% to 4%. CDR3 length: 18 residues. V lost 0 bases and J lost 0; bases outside the gene matches: 8. Germline-derived CDR1 and CDR2 are SGHRS and YFSETQ. The gene calls are TRBV5-1 and TRBJ2-1; 8 nucleotides agree with TRBD2. The clonotype originates from an older man with acute or convalescent COVID-19. The source material was peripheral blood. CDR3 nucleotide sequence: TGCGCCAGCAGCTTGGGCCTACTAGCGGTGAGCTCCTACAATGAGCAGTTCTTC. Translated: CASSLGLLAVSSYNEQFF. Based on the CDR3 plus reference TRBV5-1 and TRBJ2-1, the full variable domain is KAGVTQTPRYLIKTRGQQVTLSCSPISGHRSVSWYQQTPGQGLQFLFEYFSETQRNKGNFPGRFSGRQFSNSRSEMNVSTLELGDSALYLCASSLGLLAVSSYNEQFFGPGTRLTVL.